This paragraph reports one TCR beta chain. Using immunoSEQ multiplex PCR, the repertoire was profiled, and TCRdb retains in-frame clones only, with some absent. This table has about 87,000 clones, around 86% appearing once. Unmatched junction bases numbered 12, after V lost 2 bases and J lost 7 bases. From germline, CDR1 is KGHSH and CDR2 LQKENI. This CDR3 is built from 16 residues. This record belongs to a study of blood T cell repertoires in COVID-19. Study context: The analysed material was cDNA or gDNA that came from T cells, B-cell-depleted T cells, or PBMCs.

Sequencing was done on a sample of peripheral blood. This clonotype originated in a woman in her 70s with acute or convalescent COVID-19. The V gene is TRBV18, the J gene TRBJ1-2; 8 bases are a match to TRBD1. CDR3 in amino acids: CASSPVTGGPLAGYTF. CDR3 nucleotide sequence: TGTGCCAGCTCACCAGTTACAGGGGGTCCCCTGGCTGGCTACACCTTC.